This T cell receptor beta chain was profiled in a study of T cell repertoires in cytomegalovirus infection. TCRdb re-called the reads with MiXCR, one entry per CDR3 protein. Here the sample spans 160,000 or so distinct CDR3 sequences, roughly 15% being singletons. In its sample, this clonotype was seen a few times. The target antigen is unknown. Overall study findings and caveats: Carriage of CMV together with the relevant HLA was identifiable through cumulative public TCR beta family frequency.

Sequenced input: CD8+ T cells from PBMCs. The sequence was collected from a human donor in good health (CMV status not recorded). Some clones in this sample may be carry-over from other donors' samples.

DNA of the CDR3: TGTGCCAGCAGCGATGGACTAGGCACGTACGAGACCCAGTACTTC. This sequence encodes CASSDGLGTYETQYF. V usage is TRBV9 and J usage is TRBJ2-5; 7 bases fit TRBD2. Germline V CDR1 and CDR2: SGDLS, YYNGEE. Trimming cost V 3 bases and J 5 bases; bases outside gene matches: 10. The CDR3 contains 15 residues.